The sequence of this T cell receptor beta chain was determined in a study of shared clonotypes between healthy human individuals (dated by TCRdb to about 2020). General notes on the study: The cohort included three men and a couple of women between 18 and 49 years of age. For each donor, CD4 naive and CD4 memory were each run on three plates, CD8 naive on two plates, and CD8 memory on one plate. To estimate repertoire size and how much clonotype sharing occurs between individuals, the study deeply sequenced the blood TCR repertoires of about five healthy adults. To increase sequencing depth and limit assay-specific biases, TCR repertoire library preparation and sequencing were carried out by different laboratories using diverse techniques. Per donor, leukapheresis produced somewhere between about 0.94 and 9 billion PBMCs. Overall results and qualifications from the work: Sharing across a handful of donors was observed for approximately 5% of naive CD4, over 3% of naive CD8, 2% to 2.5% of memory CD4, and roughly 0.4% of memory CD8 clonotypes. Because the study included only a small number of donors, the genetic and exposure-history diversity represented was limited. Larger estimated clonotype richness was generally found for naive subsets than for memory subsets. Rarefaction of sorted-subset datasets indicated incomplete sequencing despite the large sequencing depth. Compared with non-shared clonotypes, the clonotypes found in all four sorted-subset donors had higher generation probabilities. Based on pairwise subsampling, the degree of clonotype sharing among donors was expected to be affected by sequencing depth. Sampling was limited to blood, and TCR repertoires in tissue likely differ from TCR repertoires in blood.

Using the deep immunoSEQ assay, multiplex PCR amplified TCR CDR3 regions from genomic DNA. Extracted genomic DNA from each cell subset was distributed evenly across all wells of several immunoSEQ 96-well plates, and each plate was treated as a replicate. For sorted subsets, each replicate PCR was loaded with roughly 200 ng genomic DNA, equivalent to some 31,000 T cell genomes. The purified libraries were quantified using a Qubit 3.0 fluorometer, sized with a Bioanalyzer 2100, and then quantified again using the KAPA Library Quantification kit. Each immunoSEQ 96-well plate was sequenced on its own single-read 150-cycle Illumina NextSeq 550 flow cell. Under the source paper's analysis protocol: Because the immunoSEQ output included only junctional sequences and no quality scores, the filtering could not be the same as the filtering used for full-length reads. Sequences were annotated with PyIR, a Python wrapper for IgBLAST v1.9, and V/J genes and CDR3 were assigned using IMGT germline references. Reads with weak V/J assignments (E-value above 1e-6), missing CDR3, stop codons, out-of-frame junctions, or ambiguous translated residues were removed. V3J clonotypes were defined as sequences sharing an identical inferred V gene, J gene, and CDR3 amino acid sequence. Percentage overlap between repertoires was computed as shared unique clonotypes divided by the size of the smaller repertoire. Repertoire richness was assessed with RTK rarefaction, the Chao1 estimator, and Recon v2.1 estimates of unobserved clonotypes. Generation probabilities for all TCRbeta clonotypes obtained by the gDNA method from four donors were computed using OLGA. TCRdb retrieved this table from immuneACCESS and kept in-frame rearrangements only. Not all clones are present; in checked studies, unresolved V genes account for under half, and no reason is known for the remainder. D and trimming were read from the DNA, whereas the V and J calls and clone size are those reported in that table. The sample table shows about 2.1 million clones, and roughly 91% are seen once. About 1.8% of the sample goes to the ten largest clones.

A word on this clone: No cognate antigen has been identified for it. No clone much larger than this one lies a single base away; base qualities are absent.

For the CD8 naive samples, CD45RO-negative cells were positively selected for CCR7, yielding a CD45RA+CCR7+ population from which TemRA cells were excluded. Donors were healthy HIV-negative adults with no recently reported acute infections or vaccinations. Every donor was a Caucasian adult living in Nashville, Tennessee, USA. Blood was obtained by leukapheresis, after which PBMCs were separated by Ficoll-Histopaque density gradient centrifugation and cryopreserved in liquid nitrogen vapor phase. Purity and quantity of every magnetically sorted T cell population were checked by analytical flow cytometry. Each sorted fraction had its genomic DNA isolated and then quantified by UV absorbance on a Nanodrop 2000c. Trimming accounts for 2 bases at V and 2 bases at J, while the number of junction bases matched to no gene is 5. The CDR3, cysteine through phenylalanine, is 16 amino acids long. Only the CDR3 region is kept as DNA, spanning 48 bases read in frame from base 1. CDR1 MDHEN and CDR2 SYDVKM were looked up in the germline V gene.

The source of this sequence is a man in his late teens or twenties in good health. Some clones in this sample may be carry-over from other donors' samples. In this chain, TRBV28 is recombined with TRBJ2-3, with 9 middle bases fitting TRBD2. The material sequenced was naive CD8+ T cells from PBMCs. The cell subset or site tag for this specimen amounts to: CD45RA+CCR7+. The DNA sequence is TGTGCCAGCAGTTTAGGTAGCGGGAGTCCCACAGATACGCAGTATTTT. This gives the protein CASSLGSGSPTDTQYF.